Shown below are 6 T cell receptor beta chains from a single sample sequenced in a study of CD8 T cells in Susac syndrome. RNA in amounts of roughly 0.5 to 1 ug was reverse transcribed with random hexamers. From the immunoSEQ multiplex PCR reads, TCRdb called clonotypes with MiXCR, one entry per CDR3 protein. The table includes roughly 100,000 distinct CDR3 sequences, approximately 96% detected once. Sequenced: CD8+ T cells from PBMCs. The receptors come from a human donor with Susac syndrome.

This chain uses TRBV20-1 with TRBJ2-5; 9 bases are a match to TRBD2. Trimming took 2 bases from V and 4 from J; bases not matched to a gene: 5. Germline CDR1 DFQATT, CDR2 SNEGSKA (reference sequence). The CDR3 has 14 amino acids. The CDR3 bases are TGCAGTGCTAGATCCGCGGGGGGGAGAGAGACCCAGTACTTC. Protein sequence: CSARSAGGRETQYF.

The V gene is TRBV29-1, the J gene TRBJ2-5; possibly TRBD2 for D (6 bases). Per germline, CDR1 SQVTM and CDR2 ANQGSEA. The CDR3 is 11 amino acids. Trimming stripped 5 bases from V and 5 bases from J, with 9 bases between. In DNA, the CDR3 is TGCAGCGTTTTGGCGGGGGAGACCCAGTACTTC. Its protein product is CSVLAGETQYF.

V gene TRBV15 combines with J gene TRBJ2-5, with 8 bases matching TRBD2. V was pared by 5 bases and J by 0 bases, with 14 bases of the junction left unmatched. The V gene's germline CDR1 is LNHNV and CDR2 YYDKDF (reference sequence). The CDR3 totals 18 residues. The CDR3 sequence is CATSEPTSAGEYQETQYF. The DNA of the CDR3 is TGTGCCACCAGCGAACCGACCTCAGCGGGGGAATACCAAGAGACCCAGTACTTC.

J is TRBJ1-4 and V is TRBV30; 7 nucleotides match TRBD1. The CDR3 consists of 14 residues. After removal of 4 bases from V and 5 bases from J, the junction contained 7 bases not matched to a gene. CDR1 is GTSNPN, CDR2 SVGIG, per germline (reference sequence). The CDR3 DNA sequence: TGTGCCTGGAACAGCCCAGGGGGGAATGAAAAACTGTTTTTT. The encoded protein is CAWNSPGGNEKLFF.

The genes are TRBV5-6 and TRBJ2-1, with 9 positions matching TRBD2. The CDR3 contains 15 residues. Germline trimming cut 3 bases from V and 4 bases from J; bases unmatched to any gene: 5. Looked up from germline, CDR1 is SGHDT and CDR2 is YYEEEE. The CDR3 DNA sequence: TGTGCCAGCAGCTCAGAAGCGGGGGGTTACAATGAGCAGTTCTTC. It yields the protein CASSSEAGGYNEQFF.

The chain couples TRBV11-2 to TRBJ1-3; possibly TRBD1 for D (5 bases). CDR3 length equals 16 residues. The V gene lost 5 bases and the J gene lost 2 bases, with 16 bases spanning the gap. The germline V gene encodes CDR1 SGHAT and CDR2 FQNNGV. The CDR3 reads CASSPGTHGPGNTIYF. The CDR3 nucleotides are TGTGCCAGCAGCCCCGGGACTCACGGTCCTGGAAACACCATATATTTT.